The 9 T cell receptor beta chains given below trace back to one sample, sequenced in a study of beta chain features in type 1 diabetes. Reverse transcription of all isolated RNA meant that expressed TCRB transcripts were sequenced. Assay: immunoSEQ multiplex PCR; the TCRdb copy retains only in-frame clones and omits some. Here the sample spans 250,000 to 300,000 clones, under 8.5% being singletons. Specimen: central memory CD4+ T cells from blood. The origin of the receptors is a woman younger than 30 in good health.

J is TRBJ1-1 and V is TRBV15; maybe TRBD1 (5 bases). Trimming removed 0 bases from V and 9 bases from J, with 17 bases in between. Germline values: CDR1 LNHNV, CDR2 YYDKDF (reference sequence). The CDR3 is made up of 15 amino acids. Here the CDR3 reads CATSRDGKVQGQAFF. For the CDR3, the DNA is TGTGCCACCAGCAGAGATGGCAAGGTTCAGGGACAAGCTTTCTTT.

This sequence joins TRBV5-1 and TRBJ1-1; no clear D. Germline V gene data show CDR1 as SGHRS and CDR2 as YFSETQ. The CDR3 totals 14 residues. V was clipped by 1 base and J by 1 base, with 8 bases between them. This CDR3 reads CASSLFLGNTEAFF. CDR3 DNA sequence: TGCGCCAGCAGCTTGTTTTTGGGGAACACTGAAGCTTTCTTT.

This chain joins TRBV7-2 and TRBJ2-3; either TRBD1 or TRBD2 may supply D (5 bases each). Germline V CDR1 and CDR2: SGHTA, FQGNSA. V lost 2 bases and J lost 2, with 11 bases in between. The CDR3 sequence is 15 residues long. As DNA, the CDR3 is TGTGCCAGCAGCTTAAGCAGGGAGACCACAGATACGCAGTATTTT. Its translation is CASSLSRETTDTQYF.

The chain has TRBV5-6 and TRBJ1-6; 8 positions agree with TRBD1. After removal of 4 bases from V and 14 bases from J, the junction contained 8 bases not matched to a gene. Germline CDR1 and CDR2: SGHDT and YYEEEE. There are 13 residues in the CDR3. The CDR3 reads CASSPGQGTSLHF. CDR3 bases: TGTGCCAGCAGCCCTGGACAGGGAACCTCCCTCCACTTT.

The rearrangement links TRBV11-2 to TRBJ2-1, with D possibly matching TRBD1 (5 bases). V gave up 0 bases and J gave up 8 bases, with 11 bases separating them. The CDR3 is 14 amino acids. The germline CDR1 and CDR2 sequences are SGHAT and FQNNGV. CDR3 in amino acids: CASSLDRRVYEQFF. The CDR3 DNA is TGTGCCAGCAGCTTAGATCGCAGGGTCTATGAGCAGTTCTTC.

This chain connects TRBV5-4 to TRBJ1-1; D possibly corresponds to TRBD1 (5 bases). CDR1 SGHNT and CDR2 YYREEE come from the germline V gene (reference sequence). The CDR3 has 15 amino acids. Trimming took off 0 bases at V and 0 bases at J, with 9 bases between the two ends. Here the CDR3 DNA reads TGTGCCAGCAGCTTGGACAGGACAATGAACACTGAAGCTTTCTTT. Its protein product is CASSLDRTMNTEAFF.

This clone appeared a few times. Within the sample, other DNA sequences also encode this same CDR3. V and J are TRBV5-1 and TRBJ2-3; D not certain. Trimming pared 0 bases from V and 5 bases from J, leaving 7 bases between. The V gene's germline CDR1 is SGHRS and CDR2 YFSETQ. The CDR3 is 13 residues long. CDR3 amino acids: CASSLGVRDTQYF. For the CDR3, the DNA is TGCGCCAGCAGCTTGGGTGTCCGAGATACGCAGTATTTT.

The chain employs TRBV18 and TRBJ1-2; D is possibly TRBD1 (5 bases). Trimming left V 0 bases short and J 6 bases short, with 11 bases between. CDR3 size: 14 residues. Germline lookup yields CDR1 KGHSH and CDR2 LQKENI. This CDR3 reads CASSPPRQLDGYTF. The CDR3 DNA is TGTGCCAGCTCACCACCGCGACAGCTTGATGGCTACACCTTC.

At least ten counts were recorded for this clone. This chain links TRBV7-9 with TRBJ2-3; the D call may be TRBD1 or TRBD2 (5 bases each). The CDR3 consists of 12 residues. Germline V gene data show CDR1 as SEHNR and CDR2 as FQNEAQ (reference sequence). V was clipped by 4 bases and J by 7 bases, with 9 bases between them. CDR3: CASSSTGHTQYF. The CDR3 DNA reads TGTGCCAGCAGCTCCACGGGACATACGCAGTATTTT.